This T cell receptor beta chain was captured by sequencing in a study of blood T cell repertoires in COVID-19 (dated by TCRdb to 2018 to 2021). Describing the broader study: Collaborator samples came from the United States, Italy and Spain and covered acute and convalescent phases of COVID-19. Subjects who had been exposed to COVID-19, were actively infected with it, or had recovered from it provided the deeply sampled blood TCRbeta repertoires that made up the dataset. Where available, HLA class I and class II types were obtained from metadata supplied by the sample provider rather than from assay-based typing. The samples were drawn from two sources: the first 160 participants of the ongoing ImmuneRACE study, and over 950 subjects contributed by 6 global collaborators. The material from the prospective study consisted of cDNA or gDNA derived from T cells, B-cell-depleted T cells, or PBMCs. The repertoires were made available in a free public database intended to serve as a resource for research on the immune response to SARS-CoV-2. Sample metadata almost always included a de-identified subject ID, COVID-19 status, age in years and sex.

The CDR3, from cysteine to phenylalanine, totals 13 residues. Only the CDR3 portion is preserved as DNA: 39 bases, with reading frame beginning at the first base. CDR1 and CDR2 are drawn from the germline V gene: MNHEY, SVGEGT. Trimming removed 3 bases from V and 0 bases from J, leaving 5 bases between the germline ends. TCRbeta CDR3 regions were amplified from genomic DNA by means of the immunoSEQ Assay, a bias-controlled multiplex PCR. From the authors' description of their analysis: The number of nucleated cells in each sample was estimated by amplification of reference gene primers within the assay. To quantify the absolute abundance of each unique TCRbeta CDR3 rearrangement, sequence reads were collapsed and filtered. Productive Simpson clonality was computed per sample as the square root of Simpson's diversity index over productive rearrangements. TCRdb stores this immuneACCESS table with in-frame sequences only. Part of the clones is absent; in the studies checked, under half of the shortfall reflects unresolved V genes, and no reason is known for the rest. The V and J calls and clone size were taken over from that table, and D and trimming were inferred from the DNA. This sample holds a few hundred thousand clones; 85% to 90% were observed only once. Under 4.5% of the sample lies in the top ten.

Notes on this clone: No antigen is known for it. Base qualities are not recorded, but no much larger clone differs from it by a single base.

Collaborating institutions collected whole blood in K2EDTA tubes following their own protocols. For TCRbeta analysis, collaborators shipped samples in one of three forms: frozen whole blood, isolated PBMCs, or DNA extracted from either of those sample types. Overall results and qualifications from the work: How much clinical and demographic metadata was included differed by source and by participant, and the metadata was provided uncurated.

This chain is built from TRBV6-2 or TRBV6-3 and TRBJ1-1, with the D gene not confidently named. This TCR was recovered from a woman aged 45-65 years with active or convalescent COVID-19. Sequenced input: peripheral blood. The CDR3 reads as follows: CASSYSLNTEAFF. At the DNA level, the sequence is TGTGCCAGCAGTTATAGCTTGAACACTGAAGCTTTCTTT.